Listed below are T cell receptor beta chains from one sample, sequenced in a study of glioma-infiltrating T cells after dendritic cell vaccination. The assay was immunoSEQ multiplex PCR, and TCRdb's table has in-frame clones only and misses some. Found here are about 50,000 clones, over 75% of them singletons; the top ten hold 5% to 6%. The sample was blood, taken after dendritic cell vaccination. Source of these receptors: a human donor with glioblastoma. The CDR3 runs from the conserved cysteine through the conserved F or W. A D gene is named only where the DNA matches it firmly. Some rows have no size entry. The others give once, few or many, or a class for an expanded clone.

>NA|TRBV28|NA|TRBJ2-5
TGTGCCAGCAGCACTCCCCCCGGCAGGGCAGAGACCCAGTACTTC
CASSTPPGRAETQYF
>NA|TRBV25-1|TRBD1|TRBJ1-5
TGTGCCAGCACCCCAGGACAGGGAGATCAGCCCCAGCATTTT
CASTPGQGDQPQHF
>NA|TRBV7-2|NA|TRBJ1-2
TGTGCCAGCAGCTTAGTAACTGGGAGAGGCTACACCTTC
CASSLVTGRGYTF
>NA|TRBV28|TRBD1|TRBJ1-2
TGTGCCAGCAGTTCGTACCCGGGACAGGAGGGCTACACCTTC
CASSSYPGQEGYTF
>NA|TRBV7-2|TRBD2|TRBJ2-1
TGTGCCAGCAGCTCGGGACTAGGGAGGGGCAATGAGCAGTTCTTC
CASSSGLGRGNEQFF
>few|TRBV15|TRBD1|TRBJ2-5
TGTGCCACCAGCAGAGAGGGACAGGGAGGCCCGGAGACCCAGTACTTC
CATSREGQGGPETQYF
>NA|TRBV7-9|NA|TRBJ1-4
TGTGCCAGCAGCTTTGGGGCCAATAATGAAAAACTGTTTTTT
CASSFGANNEKLFF
>NA|TRBV9|NA|TRBJ2-3
TGTGCCAGCAGCGTGTTCGGACACTACACAGATACGCAGTATTTT
CASSVFGHYTDTQYF
>few|TRBV23-1|NA|TRBJ2-7
TGCGCCAGCAGTCACGTCCCTTACGAGCAGTACTTC
CASSHVPYEQYF
>NA|TRBV10-3|NA|TRBJ2-2
TGTGCCATCGGACAGGGAGGGACCGGGGAGCTGTTTTTT
CAIGQGGTGELFF
>NA|TRBV28|NA|TRBJ2-7
TGTGCCAGCAGTTTTCTAGGGGCAGGGGTCGAGCAGTACTTC
CASSFLGAGVEQYF
>NA|TRBV6-5|NA|TRBJ1-5
TGTGCCAGCAGTCCCACAGGGTTGAGCAATCAGCCCCAGCATTTT
CASSPTGLSNQPQHF
>NA|TRBV28|TRBD1|TRBJ2-1
TGTGCCAGCAGTTGGCGACAGGGGCGGAATGAGCAGTTCTTC
CASSWRQGRNEQFF
>NA|TRBV15|NA|TRBJ1-1
TGTGCCACCAGCAGAGATCATGCGGTGTACTCCGACACTGAAGCTTTCTTT
CATSRDHAVYSDTEAFF
>NA|TRBV10-3|NA|TRBJ1-4
TGTGCCATCAGTGAGGCGGGGCCATCCGGGAAACTGTTTTTT
CAISEAGPSGKLFF
>NA|TRBV27|TRBD1|TRBJ2-7
TGTGCCAGCAGACTGGGGACAGGGTTAATCTACGAGCAGTACTTC
CASRLGTGLIYEQYF
>NA|TRBV19|NA|TRBJ1-5
TGTGCCTCCCAGGTGGCGCCCGGGAGGAATCAGCCCCAGCATTTT
CASQVAPGRNQPQHF
>NA|TRBV9|NA|TRBJ1-1
TGTGCCAGCAGCACCCAACAGTGGAACACTGAAGCTTTCTTT
CASSTQQWNTEAFF
>NA|TRBV7-9|TRBD1|TRBJ1-4
TGTGCCAGCAGCTTAGGACAGGGACGGGATTACGAAAAACTGTTTTTT
CASSLGQGRDYEKLFF
>NA|TRBV6-5|TRBD1|TRBJ1-5
TGTGCCAGCAAGCCGACAGGGGGCTTGGGTCAGCCCCAGCATTTT
CASKPTGGLGQPQHF
>NA|TRBV5-8|TRBD1|TRBJ2-7
TGTGCCAGCAGAGGAGGTTTAAGGGACAGCTCCTACGAGCAGTACTTC
CASRGGLRDSSYEQYF
>NA|TRBV20-1|NA|TRBJ2-7
TGCAGTGCTAGAGGAGACTACGAGCAGTACTTC
CSARGDYEQYF
>NA|TRBV10-3|NA|TRBJ2-7
TGTGCCATCAGTGAAGCCAGGGGAATGGACGAGCAGTACTTC
CAISEARGMDEQYF
>NA|TRBV28|NA|TRBJ2-5
TGTGCCAGCAGTTTAATGGGCAGGGGTTCAGAGACCCAGTACTTC
CASSLMGRGSETQYF
>NA|TRBV5-4|TRBD2|TRBJ2-2
TGTGCCAGCAGCTCAGGACTAGCGGGAGTTAACGGGGAGCTGTTTTTT
CASSSGLAGVNGELFF
>NA|TRBV30|TRBD1|TRBJ1-3
TGTGCCTGGACTAAGGGACAGGGAAATTCCATATATTTT
CAWTKGQGNSIYF
>NA|TRBV28|TRBD2|TRBJ2-1
TGTGCCAGCAGTTTCGACACTAGCGGGAGTCTCCATGAGCAGTTCTTC
CASSFDTSGSLHEQFF
>NA|TRBV4-1|NA|TRBJ1-5
TGCGCCAGCAGTCTCAGGGCCTCTTGGCAGCCCCAGCATTTT
CASSLRASWQPQHF
>NA|TRBV28|TRBD1|TRBJ2-7
TGTGCCAGCAGCTTGCCCGGGACAGGGTCCTACGAGCAGTACTTC
CASSLPGTGSYEQYF
>NA|TRBV28|TRBD1|TRBJ1-1
TGTGCCAGCAGTTTGGGTTGGGACAGGGATGAAGCTTTCTTT
CASSLGWDRDEAFF
>NA|TRBV27|NA|TRBJ2-3
TGTGCCAGCAGAGTTCCAGGAAATACGCAGTATTTT
CASRVPGNTQYF
>once|TRBV7-9|NA|TRBJ1-1
TGTGCCAGCAGCTATAAGAACACTGAAGCTTTCTTT
CASSYKNTEAFF
>NA|TRBV5-1|NA|TRBJ2-2
TGCGCCAGCAGCTCCGGGACTCATACGAACACCGGGGAGCTGTTTTTT
CASSSGTHTNTGELFF
>NA|TRBV7-9|NA|TRBJ2-3
TGTGCCAGCAGCTTAGCGGGAGGTGCGGATACGCAGTATTTT
CASSLAGGADTQYF
>NA|TRBV5-1|TRBD1|TRBJ1-1
TGCGCCAGCTCCCTGACAGGGGGGTACACTGAAGCTTTCTTT
CASSLTGGYTEAFF
>NA|TRBV7-9|NA|TRBJ2-7
TGTGCCAGCAGCGTCACAGGGCCCGAGCAGTACTTC
CASSVTGPEQYF
>once|TRBV9|NA|TRBJ1-1
TGTGCCAGCAGCGTAGACAGGCTGAACACTGAAGCTTTCTTT
CASSVDRLNTEAFF
>NA|TRBV28|TRBD2|TRBJ2-1
TGTGCCAGCAGTTTCGCGGCGGGAGGCAAACCGTTCTTC
CASSFAAGGKPFF
>NA|TRBV6-6|NA|TRBJ2-3
TGTGCCAGCAGTTACTCGAGGAGCACAGATACGCAGTATTTT
CASSYSRSTDTQYF
>NA|TRBV6-1|TRBD1|TRBJ2-7
TGTGCCAGCAGACAAAATGGGGACAGTTCCTACGAGCAGTACTTC
CASRQNGDSSYEQYF
>NA|TRBV5-1|TRBD1|TRBJ1-1
TGCGCCAGCAGCTTGGGGACAGGGACGAGCGGGACTGAAGCTTTCTTT
CASSLGTGTSGTEAFF
>NA|TRBV30|NA|TRBJ2-7
TGTGCCTGGAGTGTGCGTCGCCCCGGGGTCCCCTACGAGCAGTACTTC
CAWSVRRPGVPYEQYF
>NA|TRBV7-9|TRBD1|TRBJ1-4
TGTGCCAGCAGCCTAAATACAGGGGACGAAAAACTGTTTTTT
CASSLNTGDEKLFF
>NA|TRBV19|TRBD2|TRBJ2-7
TGTGCCAGTAGTATGTGGAGCGGGGCCCCCTACGAGCAGTACTTC
CASSMWSGAPYEQYF
>NA|TRBV7-9|TRBD1|TRBJ1-2
TGTGCCAGCAGCGTTGACAGGGCCCGAGGAGATGGCTACACCTTC
CASSVDRARGDGYTF
>NA|TRBV19|NA|TRBJ2-3
TGTGCCACCCTATTAGCGGGCACAGATACGCAGTATTTT
CATLLAGTDTQYF
>NA|TRBV5-1|NA|TRBJ2-6
TGCGCCAGCAGTTCAGGTTCTGGTGGGGCCAACGTCCTGACTTTC
CASSSGSGGANVLTF
>NA|TRBV27|TRBD2|TRBJ2-7
TGTGCCAGCAGTTTAGGGACTAGCGGGATTTCCTACGAGCAGTACTTC
CASSLGTSGISYEQYF
>NA|TRBV27|TRBD2|TRBJ2-5
TGTGCCAGCAGTTTGGCGGTTGCGGGATCGGGAGGGACCCAGTACTTC
CASSLAVAGSGGTQYF
>NA|TRBV28|TRBD1|TRBJ1-3
TGTGCCAGCAGTAGATACAGGGGGCGAAGCTCTGGAAACACCATATATTTT
CASSRYRGRSSGNTIYF
>NA|TRBV9|NA|TRBJ2-1
TGTGCCAGCAGCGTAGGCTCTAGCTTTATCCACAATGAGCAGTTCTTC
CASSVGSSFIHNEQFF
>NA|TRBV11-1|NA|TRBJ2-1
TGTGCCAGCAGCTTAGCCGGGATGGAGGTCATCAATGAGCAGTTCTTC
CASSLAGMEVINEQFF
>NA|TRBV6-5|TRBD1|TRBJ1-2
TGTGCCAGCAGCTCCGGGACAGGCCTCTATGGCTACACCTTC
CASSSGTGLYGYTF
>NA|TRBV19|TRBD1|TRBJ2-7
TGTGCCAGTAGTATAGAAGGGGACAGCTACGAGCAGTACTTC
CASSIEGDSYEQYF
>few|TRBV10-3|TRBD2|TRBJ2-2
TGTGCCATCAACGGACTAGCGGGAGTCGAGAACACCGGGGAGCTGTTTTTT
CAINGLAGVENTGELFF
>NA|TRBV15|TRBD1|TRBJ1-2
TGTGCCACCAGAAGTGACCAACAGGGGGTAGGTGGCTACACCTTC
CATRSDQQGVGGYTF
>NA|TRBV7-7|TRBD2|TRBJ2-2
TGTGCTAGCAGCTTAACAGCGGGGCACTGGGAGCTGTTTTTT
CASSLTAGHWELFF